The 32 T cell receptor beta chains in this list originate from one sample, sequenced in a study of blood T cells in healthy people across ages. A second PCR of 7 to 11 cycles used a sample-barcoded 5' primer and a J-beta primer mix. From the 5' RACE reads, TCRdb called clonotypes with MiXCR, one entry per CDR3 protein. Of about 700,000 distinct CDR3 sequences in the sample, about 30% were seen once. Sequenced material: blood. These receptors originate from an elderly woman in good health.

This clonotype was observed many times. V usage is TRBV29-1 and J usage is TRBJ2-1; D is possibly TRBD2 (5 bases). V was pared by 3 bases and J by 0 bases, with 12 bases between. The germline CDR1 and CDR2 sequences are SQVTM and ANQGSEA. The CDR3 totals 15 residues. DNA for the CDR3: TGCAGCGTTGAGTCGCGGGCTAGCTCCTACAATGAGCAGTTCTTC. It yields the protein CSVESRASSYNEQFF.

This clonotype appeared a single time. The chain couples TRBV7-2 to TRBJ1-2, with D possibly TRBD1 on 5 matching bases. This CDR3 contains 14 residues. Germline V gene data show CDR1 as SGHTA and CDR2 as FQGNSA. V was cut by 4 bases and J by 6 bases, with 15 bases left in between. As DNA, the CDR3 is TGTGCCAGCAGCTCACGACATGGGGGGAATGGCTACACCTTC. Translation: CASSSRHGGNGYTF.

This clonotype occurred many times. The genes are TRBV30 and TRBJ2-7; 9 bases match TRBD2. From germline, CDR1 is GTSNPN and CDR2 SVGIG (reference sequence). Unmatched junction bases numbered 9, after V lost 0 bases and J lost 0 bases. The CDR3 sequence is 17 residues long. The CDR3 sequence is CAWSVLSGGKYSYEQYF. The CDR3 region has the DNA TGTGCCTGGAGTGTACTTAGCGGGGGAAAGTACTCCTACGAGCAGTACTTC.

This sequence joins TRBV7-8 and TRBJ1-1, with TRBD1 as a possible D gene (5 bases). The length of the CDR3 is 13 residues. Trimming cost V 5 bases and J 9 bases, with 16 bases left between them. CDR1 is SGHVS and CDR2 is FQNEAQ in the germline V gene. CDR3 bases: TGTGCCAGCAGCCGCTCGGGGGGTTTGCAAGCTTTCTTT. Translating gives CASSRSGGLQAFF.

In regard to this clonotype: A clone one base away is much larger, so this may be a read error. V is TRBV6-2 or TRBV6-3 and J is TRBJ2-1; D is tentatively TRBD1 or TRBD2 (5 bases each). Germline-derived CDR1 and CDR2 are MNHEY and SVGEGT. The CDR3 extends over 14 amino acids. V gave up 6 bases and J gave up 6 bases, with 15 bases separating them. The CDR3 spells CASRDWGLGNEQFF. As DNA, the CDR3 is TGTGCCAGCAGGGATTGGGGGTTGGGCAATGAGCAGTTCTTC.

At least ten counts were recorded for this clonotype. The chain links TRBV27 to TRBJ1-2, with D uncertain. Germline loops: CDR1 MNHEY, CDR2 SMNVEV (reference sequence). The V gene lost 0 bases and the J gene lost 8 bases, with 13 bases spanning the gap. This CDR3 contains 14 residues. DNA of the CDR3: TGTGCCAGCAGTTTATCGCGCCCGACCTACGGCTACACCTTC. It encodes CASSLSRPTYGYTF.

The sample holds a few counts of this clonotype. It may be a read error: a sequence one base away is much more abundant. This sequence joins TRBV7-3 and TRBJ2-5; TRBD2 matches at 12 bases. This CDR3 comprises 18 residues. CDR1 and CDR2 (germline): SGHTA, FQGTGA. V dropped 2 bases and J dropped 11; count of bases not matched to a gene: 18. The DNA for the CDR3 is TGTGCCAGCAGCTTACGTACCGGACTAGCGGGGACCGGTAGTGAGCAGTACTTC. This gives the protein CASSLRTGLAGTGSEQYF.

This clonotype was counted ten times or more. This chain connects TRBV6-5 to TRBJ2-5; either TRBD1 or TRBD2 may fit D (5 bases each). Germline V gene data show CDR1 as MNHEY and CDR2 as SVGAGI. This CDR3 has 15 amino acids. V lost 2 bases and J lost 4, with 14 bases in between. CDR3: CASSYLGREGETQYF. CDR3 nucleotide sequence: TGTGCCAGCAGTTACCTGGGACGAGAAGGAGAGACCCAGTACTTC.

This clonotype was seen more than once but under ten times. A much larger clonotype is one base distant, so this may be a read error. The chain employs TRBV20-1 and TRBJ2-3, with D perhaps matching TRBD2 (6 bases). The V gene lost 6 bases and the J gene lost 0 bases, with 13 bases spanning the gap. This CDR3 spans 14 amino acids. Germline CDR1 is DFQATT and CDR2 is SNEGSKA (reference sequence). The chain's CDR3 is CSAWTIASTDTQYF. The CDR3 DNA reads TGCAGTGCATGGACTATCGCTAGCACAGATACGCAGTATTTT.

This clonotype occurred many times. The V gene is TRBV7-8, the J gene TRBJ2-5; D may be TRBD1 or TRBD2 (6 bases each). The ends were cut back, 2 bases at V and 4 bases at J, with 14 bases in the middle. Germline-derived CDR1 and CDR2 are SGHVS and FQNEAQ. The CDR3 runs 15 residues. The DNA of the CDR3 is TGTGCCAGCAGCTTACCGGGGGCGGGTAGAGAGACCCAGTACTTC. Amino acids: CASSLPGAGRETQYF.

The rearrangement uses TRBV20-1 and TRBJ2-4; the D is unclear. The J call may be mistaken, given a closer DNA end match to TRBJ2-7. In germline, CDR1 is DFQATT, CDR2 SNEGSKA (reference sequence). CDR3 length equals 12 residues. The CDR3 DNA follows: TGCAGTGCTAGAGAAAGGGTGCTCGAGCAGTACTTC. As protein: CSARERVLEQYF.

This clonotype was counted a few times. The chain carries TRBV6-6 and TRBJ1-1, with no clear D. The CDR3 contains 15 residues. Germline CDR1 is MNHNY and CDR2 is SVGAGI (reference sequence). V lost 2 bases and J 4 bases, leaving 14 bases between the germline ends. This CDR3 is CASSYPRGKATEAFF. DNA of the CDR3: TGTGCCAGCAGTTACCCCCGGGGAAAGGCCACTGAAGCTTTCTTT.

This clonotype was detected ten times or more. The rearrangement uses TRBV5-1 and TRBJ2-5; 8 nucleotides align to TRBD1. There are 15 residues in the CDR3. J lost 1 base, V lost 2 bases, and 4 bases had no gene match. Germline V gene sequence: CDR1 SGHRS, CDR2 YFSETQ. In nucleotides, the CDR3 is TGCGCCAGCAGCTTAGGGGGACAGGTCCAAGAGACCCAGTACTTC. Its translation: CASSLGGQVQETQYF.

This clonotype was detected ten times or more. The chain carries TRBV12-3 or TRBV12-4 and TRBJ1-1; 8 positions agree with TRBD1. The V segment lost 8 bases and the J segment 5 bases; nucleotides outside the gene matches: 10. The length of the CDR3 is 14 residues. CDR3 residues: CASVPTGARTEAFF. The CDR3 nucleotides read TGTGCCAGCGTACCGACAGGGGCACGAACTGAAGCTTTCTTT.

At least ten counts were recorded for this clonotype. This chain joins TRBV5-1 and TRBJ1-2; perhaps TRBD1 as D (6 bases). Trimming removed 0 bases from V and 7 bases from J, with 10 bases in between. Germline V gene data show CDR1 as SGHRS and CDR2 as YFSETQ. The length of the CDR3 is 13 residues. The CDR3 spells CASSLGGQFGYTF. The CDR3 DNA reads as TGCGCCAGCAGCTTGGGGGGACAATTTGGCTACACCTTC.

The chain employs TRBV20-1 and TRBJ1-5; the D gene is possibly TRBD1 (5 bases). The CDR3 spans 14 residues. Germline CDR1 DFQATT, CDR2 SNEGSKA (reference sequence). V lost 2 bases and J lost 7, with 15 bases in between. CDR3: CSARSPGGRQPQHF. CDR3 bases: TGCAGTGCTAGATCGCCGGGGGGACGCCAGCCCCAGCATTTT.

This clonotype has at least ten counts. The V call is TRBV7-2, the J call TRBJ2-7, with TRBD2 matching 14 bases. The trim removed 1 base at V and 3 bases at J, leaving 5 bases unmatched. CDR1 and CDR2 from the germline V gene are SGHTA and FQGNSA. This CDR3 has 17 amino acids. As DNA, the CDR3 is TGTGCCAGCAGCTTAGTCGGGACTAGCGGGGGCCACTACGAGCAGTACTTC. Protein sequence: CASSLVGTSGGHYEQYF. The whole variable domain, remainder taken from reference TRBV7-2 and TRBJ2-7, is GAGVSQSPSNKVTEKGKDVELRCDPISGHTALYWYRQSLGQGLEFLIYFQGNSAPDKSGLPSDRFSAERTGGSVSTLTIQRTQQEDSAVYLCASSLVGTSGGHYEQYFGPGTRLTVT.

The CDR3: CSATRTSNEQFF. The CDR3 nucleotides read TGCAGTGCTACAAGGACTTCCAATGAGCAGTTCTTC. This chain links TRBV20-1 with TRBJ2-1, with D maybe TRBD2 (5 bases). V lost 4 bases and J 6 bases, leaving 10 bases between the germline ends. The V gene's germline CDR1 is DFQATT and CDR2 SNEGSKA (reference sequence). The CDR3 length is 12 residues.

There are many counts of this clonotype. The CDR3, as DNA: TGTGCCAGCAGCCAAGTATTTAGCGGGGGGGCCGCAGTATACGAGCAGTACTTC. Translation gives CASSQVFSGGAAVYEQYF. V usage is TRBV3-1 and J usage is TRBJ2-7; 11 nucleotides match TRBD2. The CDR3 sequence is 18 residues long. Trimming took 1 base from V and 4 from J; bases not matched to a gene: 12. Germline CDR1 and CDR2: LGHDT and YNNKEL (reference sequence).

The chain employs TRBV5-1 and TRBJ2-1; the match to TRBD2 covers 11 bases. Trimming removed 0 bases from V and 5 bases from J; junction bases left unmatched: 7. The CDR3 spans 17 residues. CDR1 is SGHRS, CDR2 YFSETQ, per germline. In nucleotides, the CDR3 is TGCGCCAGCAGCTTGGAAGGTCTAGCGGGGGGTGACAATGAGCAGTTCTTC. Amino acids: CASSLEGLAGGDNEQFF.

Worth noting for this clonotype: A much larger clone differs from this one at a single base, so this may be a read error. The chain carries TRBV5-1 and TRBJ2-1; D possibly matches TRBD1 or TRBD2 (5 bases each). The J call is uncertain, as TRBJ2-7 better fits the DNA end. The germline gives CDR1 SGHRS, CDR2 YFSETQ. There are 15 residues in the CDR3. The CDR3 sequence: CASSLGTATYNEQYF. The CDR3 DNA follows: TGCGCCAGCAGCCTCGGGACGGCTACCTACAATGAGCAGTACTTC.

On this clonotype: This may arise from a read error, as a much more abundant clone is one base away. The chain combines TRBV6-2 or TRBV6-3 with TRBJ1-2; D is uncertain. CDR3 length: 14 amino acids. The V end lost 0 bases, the J end lost 8 bases, and 13 bases lay between the germline ends. Germline CDR1 and CDR2: MNHEY and SVGEGT. The CDR3 DNA follows: TGTGCCAGCAGTTACTCGACGGGGTCGGAGGGCTACACCTTC. Amino acid sequence: CASSYSTGSEGYTF.

As to this clonotype: A much larger clone sits a single nucleotide away, making a read error possible. The chain employs TRBV27 and TRBJ2-5; a weak D match, TRBD2 (6 bases). Germline CDR1 MNHEY, CDR2 SMNVEV (reference sequence). The CDR3 length is 11 residues. The chain's CDR3 is CGSGPSREQYF. CDR3 nucleotides: TGTGGCAGCGGGCCGTCGAGAGAGCAGTACTTC.

The V gene is TRBV5-1, the J gene TRBJ2-1, with TRBD1 matching 8 bases. The CDR3 covers 14 residues. CDR1 SGHRS and CDR2 YFSETQ come from the germline V gene. Losses at the gene ends were 0 bases for V and 10 bases for J; bases not matched to a gene: 6. The CDR3 loop is CASSLEQGAGEQFF. The CDR3, as DNA: TGCGCCAGCAGCTTGGAGCAGGGGGCGGGGGAGCAGTTCTTC.

The J gene is TRBJ2-4, the V gene TRBV25-1; either TRBD1 or TRBD2 may supply D (5 bases each). The J call is in doubt because the DNA end fits TRBJ2-7 better. The CDR3 spans 13 residues. CDR1 is MGHDK and CDR2 is SYGVNS in the germline V gene. In DNA form, the CDR3 reads TGTGCCAGCAGTGGAGGGGCCCCCTACGAGCAGTACTTC. Encoded protein: CASSGGAPYEQYF.

For this clonotype: A single base separates this from a much larger clone, so it may be a read error. The V gene is TRBV5-4, the J gene TRBJ2-5; TRBD2 agrees at 8 bases. The CDR3 runs 15 residues. Germline lookup yields CDR1 SGHNT and CDR2 YYREEE (reference sequence). The CDR3 DNA follows: TGTGTCAGCAGCTCGAGGACTAGCCTGGCAGAGACCCAGTACTTC. Protein: CVSSSRTSLAETQYF.

This clonotype was seen ten or more times. The chain combines TRBV4-2 with TRBJ2-7; possibly TRBD2 for D (6 bases). The CDR3 spans 16 residues. Per germline, CDR1 LGHNA and CDR2 YNFKEQ. V was clipped by 0 bases and J by 2 bases, with 14 bases between them. CDR3 in DNA: TGTGCCAGCAGCCAAGAGGTCGGACTAACGACCTACGAGCAGTACTTC. Amino acids: CASSQEVGLTTYEQYF.

This rearrangement joins TRBV7-9 to TRBJ1-4; 10 bases agree with TRBD1. CDR3 length equals 15 residues. Germline CDR1 reads SEHNR; CDR2 reads FQNEAQ (reference sequence). V shed 5 bases and J 5 bases; nucleotides not matched to a gene: 5. The CDR3 DNA reads TGTGCCAGCAGCCCCCGGGACAGGGGAAATGAAAAACTGTTTTTT. Its protein is CASSPRDRGNEKLFF.

Points on this clonotype: This may come from a read error, since a much larger clone is one base off. The chain joins TRBV5-6 to TRBJ1-2; TRBD1 might be the D (6 bases). Trimming shortened V by 3 bases and J by 8 bases, and 17 bases separated the two germline ends. The germline CDR1 and CDR2 sequences are SGHDT and YYEEEE. CDR3 size: 14 residues. This CDR3 reads CASSWGGHELGYTF. The DNA of the CDR3 is TGTGCCAGCAGCTGGGGGGGACACGAGCTCGGCTACACCTTC. Looking up the rest from reference TRBV5-6 and TRBJ1-2 gives the full variable domain: DAGVTQSPTHLIKTRGQQVTLRCSPKSGHDTVSWYQQALGQGPQFIFQYYEEEERQRGNFPDRFSGHQFPNYSSELNVNALLLGDSALYLCASSWGGHELGYTFGSGTRLTVV.

This clonotype was observed at least ten times. This chain uses TRBV5-1 with TRBJ2-7; 10 positions agree with TRBD2. The CDR3 has 17 amino acids. The germline CDR1 and CDR2 sequences are SGHRS and YFSETQ. The V segment lost 2 bases and the J segment 3 bases; nucleotides outside the gene matches: 11. As DNA, the CDR3 is TGCGCCAGCAGCTTCTCCAGCGGGGGGGATCGGATCTACGAGCAGTACTTC. Its translation is CASSFSSGGDRIYEQYF.

The chain uses TRBV5-1 and TRBJ2-5, with D maybe TRBD2 (6 bases). CDR1 and CDR2 from the germline V gene are SGHRS and YFSETQ. V shed 4 bases and J shed 2 bases, with 15 bases lying between them. CDR3 length: 15 amino acids. Here the CDR3 reads CASSKVTREQETQYF. The CDR3 nucleotides are TGCGCCAGCAGCAAAGTGACTAGAGAGCAAGAGACCCAGTACTTC.

The chain combines TRBV7-8 with TRBJ1-2; unclear D gene. CDR3 length equals 12 residues. V lost 3 bases, J lost 7 bases, and 9 bases lay in between. Germline V gene sequence: CDR1 SGHVS, CDR2 FQNEAQ. The CDR3 DNA follows: TGTGCCAGCAGCTTGGGAATGGGTGGCTACACCTTC. The encoded protein is CASSLGMGGYTF.